Listed here is a single T cell receptor beta chain. At the DNA level, this CDR3 is encoded by other sequences in the same sample as well. With 5 bases removed from V and 4 bases from J, the gap between germline ends came to 8 bases. CDR3 length: 13 amino acids. The record originates from a study of blood T cell repertoires in COVID-19. The overall study: The United States, Italy and Spain supplied acute and convalescent COVID-19 samples.

Original processing notes: Estimation of nucleated cell counts was performed using reference gene primer amplification. Using immunoSEQ multiplex PCR, the repertoire was profiled, and TCRdb retains in-frame clones only, with some absent. V and J calls plus clone size are reproduced from that table; the DNA served to infer D and trimming. The sample includes roughly 230,000 clones, around 84% of them seen just once. Sequenced input: peripheral blood. The chain links TRBV12-3 or TRBV12-4 to TRBJ2-2; the D is unclear. This receptor was taken from a woman of 80 years or more with COVID-19, enrolled during active disease. CDR3 bases: TGTGCCAGCAGTCTCGTATCCACCGGGGAGCTGTTTTTT. Its protein is CASSLVSTGELFF.